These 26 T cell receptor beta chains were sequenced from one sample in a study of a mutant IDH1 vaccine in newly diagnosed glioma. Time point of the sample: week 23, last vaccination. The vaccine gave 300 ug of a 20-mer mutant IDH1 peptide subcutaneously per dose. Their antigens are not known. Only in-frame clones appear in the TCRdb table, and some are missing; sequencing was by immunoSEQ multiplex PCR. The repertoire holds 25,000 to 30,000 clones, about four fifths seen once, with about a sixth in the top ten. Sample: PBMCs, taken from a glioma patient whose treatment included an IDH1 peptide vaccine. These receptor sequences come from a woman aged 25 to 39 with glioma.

This CDR3 reads CATSTLGTLEAFF. The CDR3 coding sequence is TGTGCCACCAGCACCCTCGGGACTCTCGAAGCTTTCTTT. The chain employs TRBV15 and TRBJ1-1, with D possibly being TRBD1 (5 bases). The CDR3 extends over 13 amino acids. CDR1 and CDR2 from the germline V gene are LNHNV and YYDKDF (reference sequence). Trimming cost V 4 bases and J 8 bases, with 14 bases left between them.

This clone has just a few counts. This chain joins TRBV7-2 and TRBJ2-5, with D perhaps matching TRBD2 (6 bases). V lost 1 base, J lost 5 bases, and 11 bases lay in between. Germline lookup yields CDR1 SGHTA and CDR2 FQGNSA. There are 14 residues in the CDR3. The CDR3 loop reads CASSLDFGGETQYF. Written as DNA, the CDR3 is TGTGCCAGCAGCTTAGATTTTGGAGGGGAGACCCAGTACTTC.

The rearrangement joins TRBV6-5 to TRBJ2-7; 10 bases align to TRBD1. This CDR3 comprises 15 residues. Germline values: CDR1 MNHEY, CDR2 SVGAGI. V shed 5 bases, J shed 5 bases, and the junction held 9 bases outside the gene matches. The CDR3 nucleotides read TGTGCCAGCAGTACCGCGGGACAGGGGCGGAACGAGCAGTACTTC. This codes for CASSTAGQGRNEQYF.

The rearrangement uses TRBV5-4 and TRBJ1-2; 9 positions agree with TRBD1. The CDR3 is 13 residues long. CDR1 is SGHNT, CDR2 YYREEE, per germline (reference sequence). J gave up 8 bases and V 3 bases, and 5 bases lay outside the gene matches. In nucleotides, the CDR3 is TGTGCCAGCAGCTCTACAGGGGGCGTGGGCTACACCTTC. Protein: CASSSTGGVGYTF.

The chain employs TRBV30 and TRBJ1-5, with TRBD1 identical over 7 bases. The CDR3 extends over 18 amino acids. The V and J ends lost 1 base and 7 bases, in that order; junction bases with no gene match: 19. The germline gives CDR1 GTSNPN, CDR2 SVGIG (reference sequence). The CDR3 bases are TGTGCCTGGAGTGCCTCCAATTCAGGGGGGGCGTTTCCGCAGCCCCAGCATTTT. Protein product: CAWSASNSGGAFPQPQHF.

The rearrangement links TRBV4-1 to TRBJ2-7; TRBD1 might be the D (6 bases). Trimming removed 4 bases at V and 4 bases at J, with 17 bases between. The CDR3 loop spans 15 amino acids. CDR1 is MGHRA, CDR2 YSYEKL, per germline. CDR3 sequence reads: CASSPSPGQGYEQYF. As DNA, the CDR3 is TGCGCCAGCAGCCCTTCCCCGGGACAAGGATACGAGCAGTACTTC.

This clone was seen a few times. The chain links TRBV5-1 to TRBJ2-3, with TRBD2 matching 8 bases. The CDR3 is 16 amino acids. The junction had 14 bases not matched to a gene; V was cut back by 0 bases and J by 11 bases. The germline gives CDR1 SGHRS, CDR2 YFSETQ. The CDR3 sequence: CASSLEPGGVNGGQYF. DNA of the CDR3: TGCGCCAGCAGCTTGGAACCGGGGGGGGTTAATGGCGGGCAGTATTTT.

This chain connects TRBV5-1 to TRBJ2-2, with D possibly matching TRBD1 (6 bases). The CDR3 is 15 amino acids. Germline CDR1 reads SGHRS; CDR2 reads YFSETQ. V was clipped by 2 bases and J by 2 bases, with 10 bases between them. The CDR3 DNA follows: TGCGCCAGCAGCTTTTGGACAGCTAACACCGGGGAGCTGTTTTTT. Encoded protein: CASSFWTANTGELFF. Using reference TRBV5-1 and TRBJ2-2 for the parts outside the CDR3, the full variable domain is KAGVTQTPRYLIKTRGQQVTLSCSPISGHRSVSWYQQTPGQGLQFLFEYFSETQRNKGNFPGRFSGRQFSNSRSEMNVSTLELGDSALYLCASSFWTANTGELFFGEGSRLTVL.

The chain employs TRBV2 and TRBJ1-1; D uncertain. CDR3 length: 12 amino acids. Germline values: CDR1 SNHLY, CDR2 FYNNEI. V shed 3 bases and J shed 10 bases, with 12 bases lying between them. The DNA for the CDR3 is TGTGCCAGCAGTGAGGATAAACTTAGAGCTTTCTTT. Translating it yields CASSEDKLRAFF.

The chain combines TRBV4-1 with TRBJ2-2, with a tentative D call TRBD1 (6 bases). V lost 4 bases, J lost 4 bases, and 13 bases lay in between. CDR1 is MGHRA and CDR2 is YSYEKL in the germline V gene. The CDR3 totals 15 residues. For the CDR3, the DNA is TGCGCCAGCAGCCCCCCGACAGGATCCACCGGGGAGCTGTTTTTT. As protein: CASSPPTGSTGELFF.

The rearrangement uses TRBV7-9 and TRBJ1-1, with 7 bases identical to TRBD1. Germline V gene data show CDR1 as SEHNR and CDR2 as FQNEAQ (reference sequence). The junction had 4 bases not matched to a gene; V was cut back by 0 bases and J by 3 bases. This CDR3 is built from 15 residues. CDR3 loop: CASSLAYRGDTEAFF. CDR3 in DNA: TGTGCCAGCAGCTTAGCTTACAGGGGTGACACTGAAGCTTTCTTT.

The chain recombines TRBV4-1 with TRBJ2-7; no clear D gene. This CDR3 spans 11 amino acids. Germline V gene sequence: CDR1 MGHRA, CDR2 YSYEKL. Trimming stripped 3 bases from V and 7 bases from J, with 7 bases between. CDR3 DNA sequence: TGCGCCAGCAGCCAGGGTTTTGAGCAGTACTTC. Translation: CASSQGFEQYF.

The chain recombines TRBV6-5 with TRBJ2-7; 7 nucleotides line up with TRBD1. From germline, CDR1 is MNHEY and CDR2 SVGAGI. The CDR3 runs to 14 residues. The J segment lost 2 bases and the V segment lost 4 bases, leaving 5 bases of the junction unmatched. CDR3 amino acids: CASSLGQSAYEQYF. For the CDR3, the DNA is TGTGCCAGCAGTTTGGGACAGTCTGCCTACGAGCAGTACTTC.

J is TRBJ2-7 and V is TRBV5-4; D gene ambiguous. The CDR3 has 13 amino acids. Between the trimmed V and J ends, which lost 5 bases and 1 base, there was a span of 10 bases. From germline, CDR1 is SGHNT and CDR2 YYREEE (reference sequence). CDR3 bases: TGTGCCAGCAGGCTGGACGGATCCTACGAGCAGTACTTC. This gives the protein CASRLDGSYEQYF.

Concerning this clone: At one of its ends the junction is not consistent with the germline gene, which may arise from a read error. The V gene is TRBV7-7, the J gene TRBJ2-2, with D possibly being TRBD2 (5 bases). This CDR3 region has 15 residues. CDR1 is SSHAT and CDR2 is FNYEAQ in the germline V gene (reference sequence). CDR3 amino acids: CASSSSGAGTGELFF. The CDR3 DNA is TGTGCTAGCAGCTCAAGCGGTGCGGGCACCGGGGAGCTGTTTTTT.

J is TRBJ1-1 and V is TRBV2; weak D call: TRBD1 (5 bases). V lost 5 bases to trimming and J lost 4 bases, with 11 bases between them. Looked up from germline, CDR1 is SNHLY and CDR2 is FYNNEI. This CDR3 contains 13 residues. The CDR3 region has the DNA TGTGCCAGCAGTCAGGGAGCGAGCACTGAAGCTTTCTTT. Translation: CASSQGASTEAFF.

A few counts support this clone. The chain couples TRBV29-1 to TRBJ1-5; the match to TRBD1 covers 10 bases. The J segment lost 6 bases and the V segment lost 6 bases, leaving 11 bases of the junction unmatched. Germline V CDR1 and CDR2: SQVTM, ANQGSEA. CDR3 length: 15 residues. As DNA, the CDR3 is TGCAGCGTGTCCGGGACAGGGGTGGGAGGTCAGCCCCAGCATTTT. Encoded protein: CSVSGTGVGGQPQHF.

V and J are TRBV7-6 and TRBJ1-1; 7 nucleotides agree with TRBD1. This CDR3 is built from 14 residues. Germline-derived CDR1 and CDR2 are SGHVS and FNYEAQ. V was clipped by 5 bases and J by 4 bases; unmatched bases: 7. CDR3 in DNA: TGTGCCAGCAGCATCGGACAGGTGGGCACTGAAGCTTTCTTT. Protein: CASSIGQVGTEAFF.

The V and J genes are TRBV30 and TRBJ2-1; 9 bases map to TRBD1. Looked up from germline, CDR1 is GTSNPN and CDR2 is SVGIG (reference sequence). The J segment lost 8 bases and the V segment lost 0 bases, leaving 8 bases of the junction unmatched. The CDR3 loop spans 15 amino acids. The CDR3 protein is CAWSVGDREGYEQFF. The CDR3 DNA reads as TGTGCCTGGAGTGTGGGGGACAGGGAGGGGTATGAGCAGTTCTTC.

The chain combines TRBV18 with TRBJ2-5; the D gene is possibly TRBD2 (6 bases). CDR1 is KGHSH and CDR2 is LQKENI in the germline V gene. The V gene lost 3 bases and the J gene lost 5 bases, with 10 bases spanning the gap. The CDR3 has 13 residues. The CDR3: CASSPGGRETQYF. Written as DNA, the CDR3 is TGTGCCAGCTCACCGGGGGGTCGCGAGACCCAGTACTTC.

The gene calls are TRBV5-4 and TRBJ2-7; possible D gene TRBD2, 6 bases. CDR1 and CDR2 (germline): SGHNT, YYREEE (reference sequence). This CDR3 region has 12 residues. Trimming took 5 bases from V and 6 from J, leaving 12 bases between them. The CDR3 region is CASRGDFSEQYF. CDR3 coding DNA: TGTGCCAGCAGGGGGGACTTTTCCGAGCAGTACTTC.

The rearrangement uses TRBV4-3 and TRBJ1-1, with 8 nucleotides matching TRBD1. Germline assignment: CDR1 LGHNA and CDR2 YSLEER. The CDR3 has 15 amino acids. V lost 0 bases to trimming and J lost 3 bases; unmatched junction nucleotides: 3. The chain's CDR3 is CASSQDTGGYTEAFF. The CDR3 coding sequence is TGCGCCAGCAGCCAAGATACAGGGGGGTACACTGAAGCTTTCTTT.

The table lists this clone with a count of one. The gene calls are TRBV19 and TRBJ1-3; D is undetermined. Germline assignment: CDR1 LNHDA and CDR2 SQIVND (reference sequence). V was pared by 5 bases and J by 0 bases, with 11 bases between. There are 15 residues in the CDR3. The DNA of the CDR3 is TGTGCCAGTAGTGTCGGGAGTCGCTCTGGAAACACCATATATTTT. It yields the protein CASSVGSRSGNTIYF.

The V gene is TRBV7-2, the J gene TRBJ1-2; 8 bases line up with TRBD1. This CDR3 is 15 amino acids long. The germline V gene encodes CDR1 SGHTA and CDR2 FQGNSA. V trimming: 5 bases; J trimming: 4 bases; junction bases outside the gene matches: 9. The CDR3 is CASSLQGAPFYGYTF. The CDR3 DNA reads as TGTGCCAGCAGCCTCCAGGGGGCGCCGTTCTATGGCTACACCTTC. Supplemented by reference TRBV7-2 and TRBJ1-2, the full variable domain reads GAGVSQSPSNKVTEKGKDVELRCDPISGHTALYWYRQSLGQGLEFLIYFQGNSAPDKSGLPSDRFSAERTGGSVSTLTIQRTQQEDSAVYLCASSLQGAPFYGYTFGSGTRLTVV.

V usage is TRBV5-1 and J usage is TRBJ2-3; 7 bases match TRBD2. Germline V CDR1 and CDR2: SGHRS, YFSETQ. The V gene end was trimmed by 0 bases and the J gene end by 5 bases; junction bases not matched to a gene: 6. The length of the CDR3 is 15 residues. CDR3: CASSLGTRGGDTQYF. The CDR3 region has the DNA TGCGCCAGCAGCTTGGGGACCCGCGGGGGAGATACGCAGTATTTT.

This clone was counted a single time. CDR3 bases: TGTGCCAGCAGTTACAAGGACAGGGTATTCGATACGCAGTATTTT. Its translation is CASSYKDRVFDTQYF. V usage is TRBV6-5 and J usage is TRBJ2-3; 8 nucleotides agree with TRBD1. After removal of 2 bases from V and 6 bases from J, the junction contained 7 bases not matched to a gene. The CDR3 runs to 15 residues. The germline V gene has CDR1 MNHEY and CDR2 SVGAGI.